This record covers a single T cell receptor beta chain. Its cognate antigen has yet to be identified. No base-level quality is on record; no much larger clone is a single base apart. The identical CDR3 is also encoded by other nucleotide sequences in the sample. The junction shows trimming of 4 bases on V and 0 bases on J, plus 11 bases between the germline ends. The germline V gene (reference sequence) provides CDR1 SGHKS and CDR2 YYEKEE. There are 15 amino acids in the CDR3, from cysteine to phenylalanine inclusive. The sequence is cut down to CDR3 DNA, 45 bases in frame from base 1. Donors were healthy HIV-negative adults with no recently reported acute infections or vaccinations. Only Caucasian adults living in Nashville, Tennessee, USA were represented among the donors. Magnetic negative selection was used to enrich CD4+ T cells, after which naive cells were positively selected on CD45RA and the negative fraction became the memory subset. After blood collection by leukapheresis, PBMCs were isolated using Ficoll-Histopaque density gradient centrifugation and then cryopreserved in the vapor phase of liquid nitrogen. Analytical flow cytometry was used to check the purity and quantity of every magnetically sorted T cell population. Genomic DNA was isolated from every sorted fraction and measured by UV absorbance on a Nanodrop 2000c.

Using the deep immunoSEQ assay, multiplex PCR amplified TCR CDR3 regions from genomic DNA. Genomic DNA extracted from each cell subset was distributed evenly over all wells of several immunoSEQ 96-well plates, and each plate served as one replicate. For sorted subsets, 200 to 250 ng of genomic DNA, equivalent to about 30,000 T cell genomes, went into each replicate PCR. Purified libraries were quantified with a Qubit 3.0 fluorometer, sized on a Bioanalyzer 2100, and re-quantified with the KAPA Library Quantification kit. Every immunoSEQ 96-well plate was sequenced on a separate single-read 150-cycle Illumina NextSeq 550 flow cell. From the authors' description of their analysis: Because the immunoSEQ output held only junctional sequences and lacked quality scores, the filtering could not match the filtering applied to full-length reads. To assign V/J genes and CDR3, sequences were annotated against IMGT germline references using PyIR, a Python wrapper for IgBLAST v1.9. Reads with weak V/J assignments (E-value above 1e-6), missing CDR3, stop codons, out-of-frame junctions, or ambiguous translated residues were removed. A V3J clonotype was defined by an identical inferred V gene, J gene, and CDR3 amino acid sequence. To compute the percentage overlap between repertoires, the number of shared unique clonotypes was divided by the size of the smaller repertoire. RTK rarefaction, the Chao1 estimator, and Recon v2.1 estimates of unobserved clonotypes were used to assess repertoire richness. OLGA was used to compute generation probabilities for all TCRbeta clonotypes that the gDNA method yielded from a handful of donors. The immuneACCESS repertoire file appears here via TCRdb, limited to in-frame rearrangements. These files lack a portion of the clones; in checked studies, under half of the deficit traces to unresolved V genes, and the cause of the others is not known. The DNA gave D and trimming, while V, J and clone size come from that table. This sample gives some 1,600,000 clones in total; roughly 98% of them show up just once. The biggest ten clones account for roughly 0.45% of the sample.

The source of the sample is a study of shared clonotypes between healthy human individuals (TCRdb year 2020). Study-wide context: A couple of women and three men aged 18 to 49 years were included in the cohort. To estimate repertoire size and how much clonotypes are shared between individuals, the study performed deep sequencing of blood TCR repertoires from about 5 healthy adults. Per donor, leukapheresis produced somewhere between about 0.9 and 9.5 billion PBMCs. Libraries were prepared and TCR repertoires were sequenced by different laboratories using diverse techniques, in order to increase sequencing depth and limit assay-specific biases. Per donor, three plates each were used for CD4 naive and CD4 memory, two for CD8 naive, and one for CD8 memory.

The investigation overall reported the following: Pairwise subsampling led to the expectation that sequencing depth would affect the degree of clonotype sharing among donors. Even with the large sequencing depth, rarefaction of the sorted-subset datasets indicated that sequencing was incomplete. Estimated clonotype richness was generally larger for naive than for memory subsets. Compared with non-shared clonotypes, the clonotypes found in all four sorted-subset donors had higher generation probabilities. Sharing across a handful of donors was observed for around 5% of naive CD4, over 3% of naive CD8, over 2% of memory CD4, and around 0.42% of memory CD8 clonotypes. The genetic and exposure-history diversity represented was limited by the small number of donors. Sampling was limited to blood, and TCR repertoires in tissue likely differ from TCR repertoires in blood.

Here the chain combines TRBV5-5 and TRBJ2-1, with the D call perhaps TRBD1 or TRBD2, as 5 bases match in each case. This clonotype originated in a man younger than 45 in good health. The sequenced material came from naive CD4+ T cells sorted from blood. Read against the paper, the sample's cell subset or site label means: CD45RA+ positively selected. The CDR3: CASSRDGSSYNEQFF. The bases read TGTGCCAGCAGCCGGGACGGAAGCTCCTACAATGAGCAGTTCTTC.